The rows below give T cell receptor beta chains drawn from one sample of a study of regulatory T cells in long-lasting Graves disease. MiXCR, run by TCRdb on the multiplex PCR reads, gives a single entry per CDR3 protein. The repertoire holds approximately 400,000 distinct CDR3 sequences, with just under 15% as singletons. The sample was also linked to a second study, of T cells in Graves' hyperthyroidism and ophthalmopathy.

The sample here was peripheral blood mononuclear cells (PBMCs), taken at new diagnosis, from a patient treated with antithyroid drugs. The receptors shown here come from a woman in her thirties with Graves disease. Each CDR3 is given with its conserved first and last residue. Each record gives: D gene, J gene, V gene, clone size, CDR3 DNA, CDR3 protein. A D gene is named only where the DNA matches it firmly. Clone size is shown for a subset of rows, as once, few, many or a class of expanded clone.

d_call: .
j_call: TRBJ2-5
v_call: TRBV13
clone_size: many
cdr3_nt: TGTGCCAGCAGCTTGCGGACTCTCCAAGAGACCCAGTACTTC
cdr3_aa: CASSLRTLQETQYF

d_call: TRBD2
j_call: TRBJ2-5
v_call: TRBV7-8
clone_size: many
cdr3_nt: TGTGCCAGCAGCACTGGACTAGCGGGGGACCAAGAGACCCAGTACTTC
cdr3_aa: CASSTGLAGDQETQYF

d_call: .
j_call: TRBJ2-3
v_call: TRBV12-3/TRBV12-4
clone_size: many
cdr3_nt: TGTGCCAGCAGGGTAGCGAGGAGGGCCCCAGATACGCAGTATTTT
cdr3_aa: CASRVARRAPDTQYF

d_call: TRBD2
j_call: TRBJ2-1
v_call: TRBV5-1
clone_size: many
cdr3_nt: TGCGCCAGCAGCTCACTAGCGCAGAATGAGCAGTTCTTC
cdr3_aa: CASSSLAQNEQFF

d_call: .
j_call: TRBJ2-2
v_call: TRBV12-3/TRBV12-4
clone_size: many
cdr3_nt: TGTGCCAGCAGTTTTAGAGCTCTGAACACCGGGGAGCTGTTTTTT
cdr3_aa: CASSFRALNTGELFF

d_call: TRBD1
j_call: TRBJ2-1
v_call: TRBV20-1
clone_size: many
cdr3_nt: TGCAGTGCTAGAGAAGGGACAGGCGGCAAGGGGCAGTTCTTC
cdr3_aa: CSAREGTGGKGQFF

d_call: .
j_call: TRBJ1-5
v_call: TRBV30
clone_size: many
cdr3_nt: TGTGCCTGGGCCGGAGGGGTTGATCAGCCCCAGCATTTT
cdr3_aa: CAWAGGVDQPQHF

d_call: .
j_call: TRBJ1-5
v_call: TRBV10-1
clone_size: .
cdr3_nt: TGCGCCAGCCTGGTACCAGGAGGCAATCAGCCCCAGCATTTT
cdr3_aa: CASLVPGGNQPQHF

d_call: .
j_call: TRBJ2-1
v_call: TRBV6-9
clone_size: .
cdr3_nt: TGTGCCAGCAGTTACTCTGGGGCTAGCGACTCCTACAATGAGCAGTTCTTC
cdr3_aa: CASSYSGASDSYNEQFF

d_call: .
j_call: TRBJ2-5
v_call: TRBV11-3
clone_size: many
cdr3_nt: TGTGCCAGCAGCGACGCAGGGGGGGTAGAGACCCAGTACTTC
cdr3_aa: CASSDAGGVETQYF

d_call: .
j_call: TRBJ2-1
v_call: TRBV10-1
clone_size: many
cdr3_nt: TGCGCCAGCAGTGAAGGCGGCAGCAATGAGCAGTTCTTC
cdr3_aa: CASSEGGSNEQFF

d_call: .
j_call: TRBJ2-1
v_call: TRBV9
clone_size: .
cdr3_nt: TGTGCCAGCAGCGTAGGAGCGGTGTCCTACAATGAGCAGTTCTTC
cdr3_aa: CASSVGAVSYNEQFF

d_call: .
j_call: TRBJ2-5
v_call: TRBV24-1
clone_size: many
cdr3_nt: TGTGCCACCAGTGTAATAGGGGACGGGGAGACCCAGTACTTC
cdr3_aa: CATSVIGDGETQYF

d_call: TRBD1
j_call: TRBJ2-2
v_call: TRBV11-2
clone_size: many
cdr3_nt: TGTGCCAGCAGCTTATTCAGGGGGCGGAACACCGGGGAGCTGTTTTTT
cdr3_aa: CASSLFRGRNTGELFF

d_call: .
j_call: TRBJ1-2
v_call: TRBV12-3/TRBV12-4
clone_size: many
cdr3_nt: TGTGCCAGCAGGGGACCTTATGGCTACACCTTC
cdr3_aa: CASRGPYGYTF

d_call: .
j_call: TRBJ1-3
v_call: TRBV7-9
clone_size: few
cdr3_nt: TGTGCCAGCAGCCCATCTACTGGAAACACCATATATTTT
cdr3_aa: CASSPSTGNTIYF

d_call: TRBD2
j_call: TRBJ2-1
v_call: TRBV11-2
clone_size: once
cdr3_nt: TGTGCCAGCAGCCAAGACGAAGCGGGAGGGCCCAATGAGCAGTTCTTC
cdr3_aa: CASSQDEAGGPNEQFF

d_call: .
j_call: TRBJ2-5
v_call: TRBV24-1
clone_size: many
cdr3_nt: TGTGCCACCAGTGAGGGGGGCCGCCAAGAGACCCAGTACTTC
cdr3_aa: CATSEGGRQETQYF

d_call: TRBD2
j_call: TRBJ2-1
v_call: TRBV19
clone_size: .
cdr3_nt: TGTGCCAGTAGTACCCAGCCCTCGCTAGCGGGAAAAGGCAATGAGCAGTTCTTC
cdr3_aa: CASSTQPSLAGKGNEQFF

d_call: TRBD1
j_call: TRBJ1-1
v_call: TRBV28
clone_size: many
cdr3_nt: TGTGCCAGCAGTTCATACGGGACAGGGAACACTGAAGCTTTCTTT
cdr3_aa: CASSSYGTGNTEAFF

d_call: TRBD2
j_call: TRBJ2-5
v_call: TRBV2
clone_size: few
cdr3_nt: TGTGCCAGCAGGCCGGTCCTGACTAGCGGAGCCCAAGAGACCCAGTACTTC
cdr3_aa: CASRPVLTSGAQETQYF

d_call: .
j_call: TRBJ2-5
v_call: TRBV5-1
clone_size: many
cdr3_nt: TGCGCCAGCCAGGAGGGCGTCGGAGAGACCCAGTACTTC
cdr3_aa: CASQEGVGETQYF

d_call: TRBD1
j_call: TRBJ1-4
v_call: TRBV10-3
clone_size: .
cdr3_nt: TGTACCATCAGTGAGTCCCAACAGGGGCGTGAAAAACTGTTTTTT
cdr3_aa: CTISESQQGREKLFF

d_call: .
j_call: TRBJ1-4
v_call: TRBV3-1
clone_size: many
cdr3_nt: TGTGCCAGCAGCCAACTTTCCGACGGACTGTTTTTT
cdr3_aa: CASSQLSDGLFF